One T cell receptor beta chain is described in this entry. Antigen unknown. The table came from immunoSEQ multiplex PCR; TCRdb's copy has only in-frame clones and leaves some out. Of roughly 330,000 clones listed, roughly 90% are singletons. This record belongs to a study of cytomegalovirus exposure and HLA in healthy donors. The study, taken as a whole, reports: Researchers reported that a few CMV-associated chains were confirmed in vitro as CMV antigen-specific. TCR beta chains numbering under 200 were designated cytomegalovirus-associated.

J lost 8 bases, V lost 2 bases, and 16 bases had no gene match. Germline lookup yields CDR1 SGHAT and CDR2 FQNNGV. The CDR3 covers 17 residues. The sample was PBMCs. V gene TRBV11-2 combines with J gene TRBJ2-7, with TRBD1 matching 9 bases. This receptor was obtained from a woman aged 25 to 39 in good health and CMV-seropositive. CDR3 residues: CASSLYSGTGSWYKQYF. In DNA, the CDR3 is TGTGCCAGCAGCTTATATTCGGGGACAGGGAGTTGGTACAAGCAGTACTTC.